This T cell receptor (beta chain) was identified in a study of early T cells in non-severe SARS-CoV-2 infection (dated by TCRdb to the early 2020s). The study in broad terms: Because TCR sequencing relied on bulk RNA taken from unsorted whole blood, pairing of alpha and beta chains was not possible.

This clonotype has a handful of counts. Its target antigen remains unknown. Base quality data are lacking; no much larger clone is found one base away. Sequences SGHVS (CDR1) and FNYEAQ (CDR2) are obtained from the germline V gene. Reading from cysteine to phenylalanine, the CDR3 counts 15 amino acids. The only DNA kept is the CDR3, 45 bases in frame from the first base. Relative to germline, V is 5 bases shorter and J is 3 bases shorter, with 13 bases between their ends. What the work shows at the level of the full study, not this receptor alone: VDJdb matching was skewed toward anti-spike CD8 responses, so virus-specific expansions were likely underestimated and private and CD4 specificities were missed.

A case-control design nested within a healthcare worker cohort in London, UK, was used, with weekly nasopharyngeal swab PCR tests and blood sampling performed. Between 23 and 31 March 2020, the week of the UK lockdown, healthcare workers were enrolled and then followed up weekly for as long as 16 weeks. Libraries came from 5' RACE. TCRdb names NextSeq 500 as the instrument used. Unique molecular identifiers were attached to individual cDNA molecules in the TCR library protocol so that sequencing error and PCR bias could be corrected. Both TCR alpha and beta chains were sequenced, and tight co-correlation was observed between alpha and beta sequence abundances in each sample. Per the original workflow: Decombinator V4 was used to perform V gene, J gene and CDR3 annotation of TCR sequences. Expanded TCRs were defined as changing significantly between any two time points under a Poisson model with p below 0.0001. TCR abundances were normalised to the total number of TCRs sequenced in each sample and reported as counts per million. TRAV1-2 paired with TRAJ12, TRAJ20 or TRAJ33 defined MAIT TCRs, while TRAV10 paired with TRAJ18 defined iNKT TCRs. A search of VDJdb, accessed on 1 November 2021, was run for TCRs annotated to CMV, EBV and SARS-CoV-2, with TCRs annotated for multiple antigens excluded. TCRdb handled the public reads itself, with Q25 trimming in fastp and clone calling in MiXCR, and kept productive beta chains. Rows with a matching CDR3 protein are joined into one entry that keeps the most common DNA and genes. For this entry, the V and J calls and clone size follow TCRdb and not the study's own pipeline. The sample profile shows around 67,000 distinct CDR3 sequences; 10% to 15% of them were found once. Less than 7% of the sample belongs to the ten largest clones.

The sequencing input was whole blood. The rearrangement combines TRBV7-6 with TRBJ2-2, and perhaps TRBD2 as D gene, on 6 matching bases. The TCR was taken from an adult who was a healthcare worker with PCR-confirmed SARS-CoV-2 infection or an uninfected control (not recorded which). The base sequence is TGTGCCAGCAGCCCCTCCGGAGGGTACACCGGGGAGCTGTTTTTT. The encoded protein is CASSPSGGYTGELFF.